The T cell receptor beta chain under discussion was sequenced for a study of long-term antiretroviral therapy in people with HIV. Study-level findings and limits: Patients on ART gained diversity, which nonetheless stayed below transplant donor controls. Nothing was known about ART adherence, viral resistance or changes in therapy.

CDR1 is MNHEY and CDR2 is SMNVEV in the germline V gene (reference sequence). Trimming removed 5 bases from V and 1 base from J, with 9 bases in between. This CDR3 spans 13 amino acids. The libraries were made with immunoSEQ v3.0 at survey level. Sequencing was performed with immunoSEQ multiplex PCR; in TCRdb, only in-frame clones are kept and a portion is missing. This table holds over 15,000 clones, more than 75% found once. In the case of this clone: The antigen remains undetermined.

This TCR came from a man in his forties with HIV. The source was unsorted PBMCs, collected 0.5 years after starting antiretroviral therapy. This chain joins TRBV27 and TRBJ2-7; D call uncertain. The CDR3 is CASSIGSSYEQYF. CDR3 sequence (DNA): TGTGCCAGCAGTATCGGAAGTTCCTACGAGCAGTACTTC.